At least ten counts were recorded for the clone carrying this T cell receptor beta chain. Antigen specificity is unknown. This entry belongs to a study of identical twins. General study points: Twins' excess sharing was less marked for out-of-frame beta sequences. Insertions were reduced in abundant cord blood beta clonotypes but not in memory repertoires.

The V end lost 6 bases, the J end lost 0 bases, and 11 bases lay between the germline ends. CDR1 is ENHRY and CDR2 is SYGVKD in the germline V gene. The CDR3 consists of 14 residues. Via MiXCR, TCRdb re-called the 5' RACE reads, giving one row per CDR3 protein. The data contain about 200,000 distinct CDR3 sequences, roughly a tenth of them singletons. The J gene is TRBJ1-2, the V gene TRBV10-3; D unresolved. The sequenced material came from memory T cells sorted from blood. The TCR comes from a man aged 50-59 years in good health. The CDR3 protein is CAISEDATNYGYTF. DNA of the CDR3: TGTGCCATCAGCGAGGACGCTACTAACTATGGCTACACCTTC.